These 25 T cell receptor beta chains came from one sample sequenced in a study of CD8+CD57+ T cells in acquired aplastic anemia. CD8+CD57+ cell expansion had been shown by flow cytometry in patients chosen for sequencing. Genomic DNA acted as the template from which TCR beta VDJ combination and CDR3 sequence profiling were carried out. TCRdb independently ran MiXCR on the reads; one entry per CDR3 protein. This sample carries over 150,000 distinct CDR3 sequences, 71% of them seen once, and the ten largest clones take around 45%. The specimen sequenced was sorted CD4+, CD8+, or CD8+CD57+ T cells (not recorded which) from PBMCs. These receptors all stem from a human donor with aplastic anemia.

The chain combines TRBV10-3 with TRBJ2-7, with 8 nucleotides matching TRBD2. The V and J ends lost 0 bases and 7 bases, in that order; junction bases with no gene match: 5. The CDR3 is 14 residues long. Germline lookup yields CDR1 ENHRY and CDR2 SYGVKD. The CDR3 nucleotides are TGTGCCATCAGTGAGTCGATAGGCGGGAGGGAGCAGTACTTC. Protein product: CAISESIGGREQYF.

The rearrangement links TRBV12-3 or TRBV12-4 to TRBJ2-2; perhaps TRBD1 as D (6 bases). V lost 5 bases and J lost 4, with 11 bases in between. The CDR3 consists of 14 residues. CDR3 nucleotide sequence: TGTGCCAGCAGTCCCAGGGGATCCACCGGGGAGCTGTTTTTT. Its protein is CASSPRGSTGELFF.

The CDR3 nucleotides read TGTGCCACCAGCAGAGATCGAGCTGGCGGGGTGGATAGAGATACGCAGTATTTT. It codes for CATSRDRAGGVDRDTQYF. The chain carries TRBV15 and TRBJ2-3; D is perhaps TRBD2 (6 bases). Germline CDR1 reads LNHNV; CDR2 reads YYDKDF (reference sequence). Trimming shortened V by 0 bases and J by 5 bases, and 21 bases separated the two germline ends. The CDR3 totals 18 residues.

This clonotype appeared a few times. The chain combines TRBV10-3 with TRBJ2-1; D may be TRBD1 (6 bases). This CDR3 comprises 12 residues. The germline V gene has CDR1 ENHRY and CDR2 SYGVKD. Trimming pared 6 bases from V and 10 bases from J, leaving 13 bases between. The DNA for the CDR3 is TGTGCCATCAGGGATACAGGGTACGAGCAGTTCTTC. It translates to CAIRDTGYEQFF.

The genes are TRBV7-9 and TRBJ2-6, with D possibly matching TRBD1 (6 bases). CDR1 and CDR2 from the germline V gene are SEHNR and FQNEAQ (reference sequence). V lost 9 bases and J lost 0, with 9 bases in between. CDR3 length: 14 amino acids. The CDR3 here is CASGRGSGANVLTF. In DNA form, the CDR3 reads TGTGCCAGTGGCAGGGGCTCTGGGGCCAACGTCCTGACTTTC.

The V and J genes are TRBV15 and TRBJ2-2; no definite D call. Germline-derived CDR1 and CDR2 are LNHNV and YYDKDF (reference sequence). V lost 0 bases to trimming and J lost 6 bases, with 2 bases between them. CDR3 length: 12 residues. The DNA of the CDR3 is TGTGCCACCAGCAGAGATCCCGGGGAGCTGTTTTTT. This gives the protein CATSRDPGELFF. Based on the CDR3 plus reference TRBV15 and TRBJ2-2, the full variable domain is DAMVIQNPRYQVTQFGKPVTLSCSQTLNHNVMYWYQQKSSQAPKLLFHYYDKDFNNEADTPDNFQSRRPNTSFCFLDIRSPGLGDTAMYLCATSRDPGELFFGEGSRLTVL.

V and J are TRBV19 and TRBJ2-7, with D perhaps matching TRBD2 (6 bases). TRBJ2-5 matches the DNA end more closely, so the J call is doubtful. Germline assignment: CDR1 LNHDA and CDR2 SQIVND (reference sequence). The CDR3 is 15 amino acids. CDR3 sequence reads: CASSTWTGGTETQYF. The CDR3 nucleotides are TGTGCCAGTAGTACGTGGACCGGAGGGACGGAGACCCAGTACTTC.

This clonotype was seen a single time. J is TRBJ2-5 and V is TRBV20-1; a possible D gene is TRBD1 (5 bases). Germline V CDR1 and CDR2: DFQATT, SNEGSKA (reference sequence). V lost 6 bases and J 2 bases, leaving 13 bases between the germline ends. The CDR3 covers 13 residues. The chain's CDR3 is CSAPGSEQETQYF. DNA of the CDR3: TGCAGTGCCCCAGGGTCGGAACAAGAGACCCAGTACTTC.

In DNA, the CDR3 is TGTGCCAGCAGCGCAGACAACACAGATACGCAGTATTTT. This sequence encodes CASSADNTDTQYF. The chain uses TRBV9 and TRBJ2-3; D remains unclear. V lost 3 bases and J lost 2, with 7 bases in between. Germline values: CDR1 SGDLS, CDR2 YYNGEE. This CDR3 is 13 amino acids long.

This chain links TRBV7-4 with TRBJ2-5; 8 bases align to TRBD2. V lost 5 bases and J lost 4; bases outside the gene matches: 15. CDR1 and CDR2 (germline): SGHVT, SQSDAQ. CDR3 length: 17 amino acids. CDR3 region: CASSQVRTGGGAETQYF. As DNA, the CDR3 is TGTGCCAGCAGCCAAGTGCGGACGGGAGGGGGGGCAGAGACCCAGTACTTC.

The rearrangement uses TRBV10-3 and TRBJ2-5; D perhaps matches TRBD2 (6 bases). This CDR3 has 15 residues. CDR1 and CDR2 from the germline V gene are ENHRY and SYGVKD. V lost 6 bases and J 9 bases, leaving 23 bases between the germline ends. CDR3 coding DNA: TGTGCCATCAGGGAGGGTGCCTATAGCAATCAGCCCCAGTACTTC. This gives the protein CAIREGAYSNQPQYF.

V usage is TRBV7-6 and J usage is TRBJ2-3; a weak D match, TRBD1 (5 bases). Trimming pared 0 bases from V and 6 bases from J, leaving 13 bases between. CDR1 and CDR2 from the germline V gene are SGHVS and FNYEAQ. The CDR3 is 15 residues long. CDR3 in amino acids: CASSLAGPSWDTQYF. The CDR3 nucleotides are TGTGCCAGCAGCTTAGCGGGGCCTAGTTGGGATACGCAGTATTTT.

A word on this clonotype: Mismatch with germline at one junction end may stem from a read error. The chain has TRBV7-7 and TRBJ2-7; 8 bases line up with TRBD2. CDR1 and CDR2 from the germline V gene are SSHAT and FNYEAQ (reference sequence). The CDR3 has 13 amino acids. Here the CDR3 DNA reads TGTGCTAGCAGCTTAGGACTAGCAGCCGAGCAGTACTTC. Its protein product is CASSLGLAAEQYF.

The chain combines TRBV7-3 with TRBJ2-5, with 8 bases matching TRBD2. The CDR3 is 16 amino acids. The germline V gene has CDR1 SGHTA and CDR2 FQGTGA. Unmatched junction bases numbered 13, after V lost 5 bases and J lost 5 bases. CDR3 sequence reads: CASSPSAGGGRETQYF. The CDR3 region has the DNA TGTGCCAGCAGCCCGTCCGCAGGCGGGGGGAGGGAGACCCAGTACTTC.

This clonotype was counted only a few times. The genes are TRBV7-3 and TRBJ2-5; 8 bases line up with TRBD1. V lost 6 bases and J lost 5; bases outside the gene matches: 8. This CDR3 region has 14 residues. The germline gives CDR1 SGHTA, CDR2 FQGTGA. The CDR3 protein is CASSSDRGRETQYF. The CDR3 DNA reads as TGTGCCAGCAGTTCAGACAGGGGACGGGAGACCCAGTACTTC.

This rearrangement joins TRBV5-1 to TRBJ1-2; D is possibly TRBD1 (5 bases). The CDR3 totals 15 residues. The germline V gene has CDR1 SGHRS and CDR2 YFSETQ. Trimming removed 4 bases from V and 2 bases from J, with 15 bases in between. Written as DNA, the CDR3 is TGCGCCAGCAGCCAAGGGGCCGGGGGGAACTATGGCTACACCTTC. It specifies CASSQGAGGNYGYTF.

Ten or more counts support this clonotype. The V call is TRBV28, the J call TRBJ2-2, with a tentative D call TRBD1 (5 bases). The CDR3 is made up of 16 amino acids. CDR1 is MDHEN, CDR2 SYDVKM, per germline. Trimming left V 2 bases short and J 0 bases short, with 10 bases between. The CDR3, as DNA: TGTGCCAGCAGTTTACAGGGTAGGACGAACACCGGGGAGCTGTTTTTT. This encodes CASSLQGRTNTGELFF.

The gene calls are TRBV7-9 and TRBJ2-2; D not resolved. The CDR3 has 14 amino acids. The germline V and J ends were trimmed by 5 bases and 1 base, with 8 bases remaining between them. The germline V gene encodes CDR1 SEHNR and CDR2 FQNEAQ (reference sequence). Written as DNA, the CDR3 is TGTGCCAGCAGCGTGGACGTGAACACCGGGGAGCTGTTTTTT. Its protein product is CASSVDVNTGELFF. The complete variable domain, with remaining parts taken from reference TRBV7-9 and TRBJ2-2, reads DTGVSQNPRHKITKRGQNVTFRCDPISEHNRLYWYRQTLGQGPEFLTYFQNEAQLEKSRLLSDRFSAERPKGSFSTLEIQRTEQGDSAMYLCASSVDVNTGELFFGEGSRLTVL.

The chain links TRBV15 to TRBJ1-6, with D hard to call. Trimming took 1 base from V and 10 from J, leaving 20 bases between them. The CDR3 extends over 17 amino acids. Germline lookup yields CDR1 LNHNV and CDR2 YYDKDF (reference sequence). This CDR3 is CATSRVEVYVRGSPLHF. The CDR3 bases are TGTGCCACCAGCAGAGTTGAGGTTTACGTCCGTGGGTCACCCCTCCACTTT.

This chain uses TRBV2 with TRBJ2-5; 7 nucleotides match TRBD2. Germline loops: CDR1 SNHLY, CDR2 FYNNEI. This CDR3 spans 13 amino acids. V lost 10 bases to trimming and J lost 5 bases; unmatched junction nucleotides: 10. The CDR3 DNA is TGTGCCACCTGGGGGGGGGGGGAGGAGACCCAGTACTTC. Amino acids: CATWGGGEETQYF.

The chain employs TRBV9 and TRBJ1-1; a possible D gene is TRBD1 (6 bases). The CDR3 has 14 residues. V lost 2 bases, J lost 6 bases, and 14 bases lay in between. Germline V gene data show CDR1 as SGDLS and CDR2 as YYNGEE. The CDR3 coding sequence is TGTGCCAGCAGCGTGGGGGGAGGACAGTCTGAAGCTTTCTTT. Translated, it gives CASSVGGGQSEAFF.

The rearrangement links TRBV29-1 to TRBJ2-1; TRBD2 matches 8 bases. V lost 5 bases to trimming and J lost 4 bases; unmatched junction nucleotides: 10. The CDR3 is made up of 15 amino acids. Germline values: CDR1 SQVTM, CDR2 ANQGSEA. This CDR3 is CSVNAGGSLYNEQFF. DNA for the CDR3: TGCAGCGTTAACGCGGGAGGCTCATTATACAATGAGCAGTTCTTC.

V gene TRBV7-9 combines with J gene TRBJ2-7; D call uncertain. The V gene lost 6 bases and the J gene lost 0 bases, with 15 bases spanning the gap. Germline V lookup: CDR1 SEHNR, CDR2 FQNEAQ (reference sequence). This CDR3 comprises 15 residues. CDR3 protein: CASSFSTGSSYEQYF. CDR3 DNA sequence: TGTGCCAGCAGTTTCTCGACTGGTAGCTCCTACGAGCAGTACTTC.

This chain links TRBV10-3 with TRBJ1-1; no clear D gene. The CDR3 loop spans 13 amino acids. CDR1 ENHRY and CDR2 SYGVKD come from the germline V gene. Deletions cut 6 bases from V and 0 bases from J, with 8 bases between. This CDR3 reads CAIRERLNTEAFF. The DNA for the CDR3 is TGTGCCATCAGGGAGAGGCTGAACACTGAAGCTTTCTTT.

There are a few counts of this clonotype. The chain combines TRBV15 with TRBJ2-1, with D possibly being TRBD2 (6 bases). The CDR3 consists of 16 residues. V was shortened by 6 bases and J by 10 bases, with 25 bases between the two germline ends. Germline CDR1 is LNHNV and CDR2 is YYDKDF (reference sequence). CDR3 amino acids: CATSLSRLGLLREQFF. The CDR3 DNA reads TGTGCCACCAGTTTGTCCAGATTAGGACTATTAAGAGAGCAGTTCTTC.